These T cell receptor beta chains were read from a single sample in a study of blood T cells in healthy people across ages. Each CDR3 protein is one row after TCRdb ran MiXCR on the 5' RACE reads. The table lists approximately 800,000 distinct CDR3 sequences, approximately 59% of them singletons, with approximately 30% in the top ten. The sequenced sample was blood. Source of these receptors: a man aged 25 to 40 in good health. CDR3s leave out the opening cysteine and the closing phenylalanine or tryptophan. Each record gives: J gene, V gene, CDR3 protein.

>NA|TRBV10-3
ATRERDEQY
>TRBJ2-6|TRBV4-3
ASSQDLNPSGANVLT
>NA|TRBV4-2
ASSQDLDLAGGQETQY
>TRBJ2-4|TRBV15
ATSPRVALAKNIQY
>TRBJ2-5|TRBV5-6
ASSLRRGLQETQY
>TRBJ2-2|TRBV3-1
ASSLNTGTPGELF
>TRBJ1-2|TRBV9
ASSLQTGGNGYT
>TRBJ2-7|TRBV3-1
ASSHSVGSSYEQY
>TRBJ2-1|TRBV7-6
ASSAGSPTYNEQF
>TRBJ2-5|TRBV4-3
ASSYVGSQETQY
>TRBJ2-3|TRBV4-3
ASSQDVVTGLAEDTQY
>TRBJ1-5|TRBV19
ASSIAGGQPQH
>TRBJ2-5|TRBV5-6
ASSFRDWKETQY
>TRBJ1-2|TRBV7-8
ASSSTGTGEEYDGYT
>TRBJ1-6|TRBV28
ASSSPSDRARSPLH
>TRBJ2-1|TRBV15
ATSRDRLAGGVNEQF
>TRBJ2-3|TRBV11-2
ASSTRPRKTDTQY
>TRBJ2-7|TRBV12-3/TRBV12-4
ASKPTGQGYEQY
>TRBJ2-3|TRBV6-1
ASSEDFPSRTDTQY
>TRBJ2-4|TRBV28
ASSSRDYTLGQY
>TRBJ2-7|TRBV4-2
ASSQSSGGAYEQY
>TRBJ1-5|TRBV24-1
ATAGQGIDQPQH
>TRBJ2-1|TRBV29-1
SVEGRRPYNEQF
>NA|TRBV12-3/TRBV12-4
ASSFPQIEQY
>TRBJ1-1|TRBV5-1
ASSPPTGTEAF
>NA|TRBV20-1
SARNASGGAPGKTQY
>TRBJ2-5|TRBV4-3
ASSQFGGEQN
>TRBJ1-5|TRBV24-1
ATSSGNHQPQH
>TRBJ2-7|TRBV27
ASSLSLRTTYEQY
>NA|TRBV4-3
ASSQDAGVGEQY
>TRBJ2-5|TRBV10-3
AISDMAGRETQY
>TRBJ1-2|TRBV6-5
ASSASLLYGYT
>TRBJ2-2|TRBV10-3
AIKPQGARDTGELF
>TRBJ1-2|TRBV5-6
ASSYRDRGVEGYT
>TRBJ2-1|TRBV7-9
ASKLAGGPSSYNEQF
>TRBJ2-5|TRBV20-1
SANAGNRETQY
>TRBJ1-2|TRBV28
ASSLSDYGYT
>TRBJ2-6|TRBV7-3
ASSPLFSGANALT
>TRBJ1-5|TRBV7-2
ASSLGQVDSNQPQH
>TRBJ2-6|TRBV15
ATSREGTGANVLT